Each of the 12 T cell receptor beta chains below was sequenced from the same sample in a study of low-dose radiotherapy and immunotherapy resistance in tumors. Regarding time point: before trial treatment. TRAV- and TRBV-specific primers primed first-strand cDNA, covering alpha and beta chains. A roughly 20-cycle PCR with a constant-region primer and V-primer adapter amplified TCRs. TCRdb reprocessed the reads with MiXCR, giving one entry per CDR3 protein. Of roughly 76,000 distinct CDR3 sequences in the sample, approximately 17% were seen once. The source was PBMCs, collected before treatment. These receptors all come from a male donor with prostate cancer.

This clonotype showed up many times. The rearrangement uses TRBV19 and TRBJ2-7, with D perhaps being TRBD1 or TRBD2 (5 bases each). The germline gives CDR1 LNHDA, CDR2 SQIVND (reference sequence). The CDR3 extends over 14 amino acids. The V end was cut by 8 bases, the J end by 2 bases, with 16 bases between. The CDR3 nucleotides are TGTGCCAGTGGATCCGGGACCGGGACCTACGAGCAGTACTTC. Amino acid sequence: CASGSGTGTYEQYF.

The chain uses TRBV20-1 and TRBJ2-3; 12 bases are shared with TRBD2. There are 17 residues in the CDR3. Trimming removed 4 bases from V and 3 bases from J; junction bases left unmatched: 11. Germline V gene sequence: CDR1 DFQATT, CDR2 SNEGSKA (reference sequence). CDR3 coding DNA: TGCAGTGCTATTTCCCTAGCGGGGGGGGGGAGAACAGATACGCAGTATTTT. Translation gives CSAISLAGGGRTDTQYF.

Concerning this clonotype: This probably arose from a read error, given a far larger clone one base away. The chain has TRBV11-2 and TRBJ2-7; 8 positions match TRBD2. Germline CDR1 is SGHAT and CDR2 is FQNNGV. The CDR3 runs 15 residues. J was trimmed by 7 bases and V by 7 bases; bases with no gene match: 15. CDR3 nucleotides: TGTGCCAGCAAGCGGAGCGGGGGAGTGAACAATGAGCAGTACTTC. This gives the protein CASKRSGGVNNEQYF.

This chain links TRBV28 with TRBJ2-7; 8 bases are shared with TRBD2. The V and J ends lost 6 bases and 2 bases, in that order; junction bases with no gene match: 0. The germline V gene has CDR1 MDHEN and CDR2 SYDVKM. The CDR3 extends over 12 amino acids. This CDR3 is CASSGGAYEQYF. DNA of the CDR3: TGTGCCAGCAGCGGGGGGGCCTACGAGCAGTACTTC.

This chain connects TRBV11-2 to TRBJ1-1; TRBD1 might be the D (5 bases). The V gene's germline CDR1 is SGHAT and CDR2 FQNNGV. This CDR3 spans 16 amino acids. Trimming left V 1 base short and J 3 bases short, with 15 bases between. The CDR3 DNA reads TGTGCCAGCAGCTTAGTCATGGGGGTAGTGCACACTGAAGCTTTCTTT. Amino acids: CASSLVMGVVHTEAFF.

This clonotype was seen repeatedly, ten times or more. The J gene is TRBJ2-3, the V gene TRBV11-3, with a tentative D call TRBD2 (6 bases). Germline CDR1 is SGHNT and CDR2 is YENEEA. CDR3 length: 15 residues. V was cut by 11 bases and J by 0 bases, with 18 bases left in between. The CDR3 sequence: CADRGVRDSTDTQYF. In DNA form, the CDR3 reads TGTGCCGACCGGGGAGTGCGGGATAGCACAGATACGCAGTATTTT.

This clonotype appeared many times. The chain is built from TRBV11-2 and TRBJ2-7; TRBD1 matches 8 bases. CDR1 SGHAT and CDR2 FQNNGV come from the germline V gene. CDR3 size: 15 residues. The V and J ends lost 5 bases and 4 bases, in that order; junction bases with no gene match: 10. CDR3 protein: CASSTPRGPLYEQYF. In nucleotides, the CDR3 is TGTGCCAGCAGCACCCCCAGGGGGCCCCTTTACGAGCAGTACTTC.

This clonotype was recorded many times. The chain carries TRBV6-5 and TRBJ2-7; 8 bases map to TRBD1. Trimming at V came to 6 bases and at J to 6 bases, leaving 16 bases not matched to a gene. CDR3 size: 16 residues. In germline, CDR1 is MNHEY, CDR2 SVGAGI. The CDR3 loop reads CASSAGVGTGRREQYF. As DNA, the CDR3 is TGTGCCAGCAGCGCTGGCGTGGGGACAGGAAGGCGCGAGCAGTACTTC.

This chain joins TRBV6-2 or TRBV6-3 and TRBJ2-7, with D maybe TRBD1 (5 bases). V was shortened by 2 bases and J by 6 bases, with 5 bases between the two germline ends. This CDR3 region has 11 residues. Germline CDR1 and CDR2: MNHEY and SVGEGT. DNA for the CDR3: TGTGCCAGCAGTTACCAGGGCGAGCAGTACTTC. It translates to CASSYQGEQYF.

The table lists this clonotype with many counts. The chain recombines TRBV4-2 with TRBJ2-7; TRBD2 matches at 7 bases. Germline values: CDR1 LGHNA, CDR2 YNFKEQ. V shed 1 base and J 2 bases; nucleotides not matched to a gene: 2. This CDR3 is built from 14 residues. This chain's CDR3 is CASSQGLATYEQYF. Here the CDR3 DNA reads TGTGCCAGCAGCCAAGGACTAGCCACCTACGAGCAGTACTTC.

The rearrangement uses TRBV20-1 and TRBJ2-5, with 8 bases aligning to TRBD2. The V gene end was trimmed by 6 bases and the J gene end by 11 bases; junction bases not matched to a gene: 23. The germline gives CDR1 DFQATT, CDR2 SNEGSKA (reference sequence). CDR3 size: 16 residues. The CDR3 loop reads CSADPYSGNSYNEQYF. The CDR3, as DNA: TGCAGTGCGGATCCTTATAGCGGGAACTCCTACAATGAGCAGTACTTC.

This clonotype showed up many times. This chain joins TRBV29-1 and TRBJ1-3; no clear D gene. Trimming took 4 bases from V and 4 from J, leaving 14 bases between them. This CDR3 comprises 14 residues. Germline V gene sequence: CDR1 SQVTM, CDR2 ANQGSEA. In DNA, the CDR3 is TGCAGCGTTGGTCAGACCTCAGGCGGAAACACCATATATTTT. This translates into CSVGQTSGGNTIYF.